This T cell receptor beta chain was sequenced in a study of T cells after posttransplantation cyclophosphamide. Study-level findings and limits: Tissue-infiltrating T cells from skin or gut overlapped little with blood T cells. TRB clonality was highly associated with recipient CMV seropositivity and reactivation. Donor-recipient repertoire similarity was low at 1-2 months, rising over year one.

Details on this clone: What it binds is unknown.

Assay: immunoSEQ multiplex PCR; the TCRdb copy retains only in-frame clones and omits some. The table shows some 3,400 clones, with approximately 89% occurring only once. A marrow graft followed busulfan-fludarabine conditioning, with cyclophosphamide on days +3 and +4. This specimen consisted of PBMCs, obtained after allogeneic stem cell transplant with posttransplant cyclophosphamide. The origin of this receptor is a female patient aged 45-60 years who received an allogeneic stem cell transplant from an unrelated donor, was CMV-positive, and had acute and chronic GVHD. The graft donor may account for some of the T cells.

CDR3 residues: CASSLNREPEQYF. For the CDR3, the DNA is TGCGCCAGCAGCTTGAACAGGGAACCCGAGCAGTACTTC. The genes are TRBV5-1 and TRBJ2-7, with D possibly matching TRBD1 (6 bases). The CDR3 is made up of 13 amino acids. The V gene lost 1 base and the J gene lost 6 bases, with 11 bases spanning the gap. Germline assignment: CDR1 SGHRS and CDR2 YFSETQ.